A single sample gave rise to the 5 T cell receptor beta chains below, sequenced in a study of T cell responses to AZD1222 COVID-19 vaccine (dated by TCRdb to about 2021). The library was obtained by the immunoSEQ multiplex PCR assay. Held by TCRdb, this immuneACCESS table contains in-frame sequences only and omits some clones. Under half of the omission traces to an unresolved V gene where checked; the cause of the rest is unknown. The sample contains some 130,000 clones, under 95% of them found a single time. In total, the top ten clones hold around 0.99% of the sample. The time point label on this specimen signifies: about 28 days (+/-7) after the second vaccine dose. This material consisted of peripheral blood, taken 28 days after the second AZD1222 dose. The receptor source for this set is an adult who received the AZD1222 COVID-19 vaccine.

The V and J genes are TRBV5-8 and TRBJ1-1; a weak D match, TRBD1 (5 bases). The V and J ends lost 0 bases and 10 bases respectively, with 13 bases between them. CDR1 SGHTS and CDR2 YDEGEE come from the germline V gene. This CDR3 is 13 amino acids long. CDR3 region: CASSLAHSRGAFF. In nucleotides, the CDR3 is TGTGCCAGCAGCTTGGCCCACTCTAGGGGAGCTTTCTTT.

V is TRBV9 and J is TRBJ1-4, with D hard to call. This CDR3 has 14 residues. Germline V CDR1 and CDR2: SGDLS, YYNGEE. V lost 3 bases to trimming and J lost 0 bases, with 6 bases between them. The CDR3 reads CASSAVATNEKLFF. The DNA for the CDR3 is TGTGCCAGCAGCGCGGTTGCAACTAATGAAAAACTGTTTTTT. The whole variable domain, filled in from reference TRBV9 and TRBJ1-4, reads DSGVTQTPKHLITATGQRVTLRCSPRSGDLSVYWYQQSLDQGLQFLIQYYNGEERAKGNILERFSAQQFPDLHSELNLSSLELGDSALYFCASSAVATNEKLFFGSGTQLSVL.

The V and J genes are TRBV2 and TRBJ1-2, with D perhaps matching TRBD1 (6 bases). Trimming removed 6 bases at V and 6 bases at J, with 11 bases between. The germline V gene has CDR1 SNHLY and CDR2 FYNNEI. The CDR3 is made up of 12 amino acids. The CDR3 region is CASSQQGDGYTF. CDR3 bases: TGTGCCAGCAGCCAACAGGGTGATGGCTACACCTTC.

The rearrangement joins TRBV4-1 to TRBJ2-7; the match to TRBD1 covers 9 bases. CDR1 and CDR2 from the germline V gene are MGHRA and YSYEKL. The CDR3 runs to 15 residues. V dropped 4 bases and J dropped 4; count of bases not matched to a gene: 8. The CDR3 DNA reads TGCGCCAGCAGCCTACAGACAGGGGGGTATTACGAGCAGTACTTC. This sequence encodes CASSLQTGGYYEQYF.

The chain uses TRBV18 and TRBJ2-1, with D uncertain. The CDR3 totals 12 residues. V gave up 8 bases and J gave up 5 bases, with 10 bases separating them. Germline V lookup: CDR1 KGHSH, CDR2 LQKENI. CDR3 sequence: CASTPDHNEQFF. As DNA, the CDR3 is TGTGCCAGCACCCCGGACCACAATGAGCAGTTCTTC. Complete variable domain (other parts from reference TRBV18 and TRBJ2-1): NAGVMQNPRHLVRRRGQEARLRCSPMKGHSHVYWYRQLPEEGLKFMVYLQKENIIDESGMPKERFSAEFPKEGPSILRIQQVVRGDSAAYFCASTPDHNEQFFGPGTRLTVL.